This T cell receptor beta chain emerged from a study of T cells after yellow fever vaccination (dated by TCRdb to the late 2010s). General notes on the study: The SMART-Seq v4 Ultra Low Input RNA kit was used to prepare libraries from fractions with low cell numbers. To follow T-cell clones before and after primary and booster YFV17D yellow fever vaccination, bulk TCR alpha and beta repertoires were sequenced over time. Two healthy male donors, one aged 18 to 29 and one aged 30 to 40 years, were included in the cohort. Blood was drawn at multiple timepoints before and after primary and secondary immunization, with bulk PBMC replicates and cell subsets isolated. Results the study describes overall, beyond this receptor: A small share of clonotypes was detected in both CD4 and CD8 compartments, with the overlap likely arising from convergent recombination. The secondary T-cell response was found to be weaker but faster than the primary response, with a peak reached on day 5 rather than on day 15. Most clones expanded after primary vaccination were re-detected after the booster (around 96% of CD4 and approximately 89% of CD8), suggesting broad memory maintenance. Only a couple of donors were included in the study, so the extent to which the findings can be generalized is limited. FACS-sorted repertoires could contain abundant contaminating clonotypes from the bulk population, so computational filtering was required.

According to the study, the label for this sample's treatment or condition signals: live attenuated yellow fever vaccine strain. PBMCs were isolated from peripheral blood using a standard Ficoll-Paque protocol. Dynabeads CD4 and CD8 positive selection kits were used to isolate CD4 and CD8 T-cell fractions. TriZol was used to extract RNA from bulk PBMCs, CD4 and CD8 fractions, and dextramer-positive and dextramer-negative fractions. CDR1 PRHDT and CDR2 FYEKMQ are derived from the germline V gene (reference sequence). The cysteine opens and the phenylalanine closes a CDR3 of 14 amino acids. The sequence is cut down to CDR3 DNA, 42 bases in frame from base 1. The trim is 8 bases for V and 5 bases for J, with a gap of 18 bases between the germline ends. This clonotype has a handful of counts. It has no known antigen specificity. There are no base qualities to consult, and no much larger clone falls within one base.

TCR cDNA was synthesized by 5'RACE template switching, through which a universal primer site and unique molecular identifiers were introduced. Priming of cDNA synthesis was performed from both the TCR alpha and TCR beta constant segments. Two PCR steps were used to amplify libraries, with sample barcodes and sequencing adapters being added in the second step. Libraries were sequenced on Illumina HiSeq 2500 (2x100 bp) or NovaSeq (2x150 bp). On the authors' methods: MIGEC was used to demultiplex reads and collapse the reads into UMI consensus sequences, and MiXCR was used for V(D)J alignment. Vaccine-responding clonotypes were defined with edgeR using replicate PBMC samples, requiring FDR below 0.01 and a log2 fold change above 5 up to day 15. Each bulk clonotype was labeled CD4 or CD8 based on which sequenced repertoire, CD4 or CD8, contained the clonotype at higher abundance. The raw public data were reprocessed by TCRdb itself: fastp quality trimming at Q25, MiXCR clonotype calling, in-frame beta chains only. When rows share a CDR3 protein, they turn into one entry using the most common DNA and genes. For this entry, the V and J calls and clone size follow TCRdb and not the study's own pipeline. This sample holds 55,000 to 70,000 distinct CDR3 sequences; under 8% were observed only once. About 40% of the sample lies in the top ten.

The starting material was CD8+ T cells sorted from PBMCs, obtained approximately 40 days after the first yellow fever vaccination. The chain couples TRBV13 to TRBJ2-5; TRBD1 is a possible D gene, resting on 6 matching bases. This clonotype originated in a man between 18 and 29 years old who received the YFV17D yellow fever vaccine. CDR3 sequence: CASHIQGSEETQYF. The DNA sequence is given as TGTGCCAGCCATATTCAGGGGTCCGAGGAGACCCAGTACTTC.